Shown below are 4 T cell receptor beta chains from a single sample sequenced in a study of T cell changes during pregnancy in multiple sclerosis. TCRdb keeps only in-frame clones here, not all; method: immunoSEQ multiplex PCR. This sample has around 56,000 clones; roughly nine tenths occur once, and the top ten carry approximately 2.8%. Material: peripheral blood, obtained in the third trimester of pregnancy. The receptors were gathered from a female donor in good health, enrolled as a control in a pregnancy study.

This clone was recorded a few times. The V gene is TRBV29-1, the J gene TRBJ2-7; TRBD2 might be the D (6 bases). The CDR3 runs 13 residues. Germline V CDR1 and CDR2: SQVTM, ANQGSEA. V shed 3 bases and J shed 6 bases, with 15 bases lying between them. The CDR3 bases are TGCAGCGTTGATGGGGGGACCCGCTTCGAGCAGTACTTC. Its translation: CSVDGGTRFEQYF.

V and J are TRBV11-3 and TRBJ2-7; 8 positions agree with TRBD2. The CDR3 runs to 15 residues. V shed 0 bases, J shed 4 bases, and the junction held 5 bases outside the gene matches. CDR1 SGHNT and CDR2 YENEEA come from the germline V gene. The CDR3 loop reads CASSLDLRGRYEQYF. CDR3 DNA sequence: TGTGCCAGCAGCTTAGATCTGCGCGGGAGGTACGAGCAGTACTTC.

The chain combines TRBV18 with TRBJ1-1, with D unresolved. CDR3 length: 12 residues. V dropped 2 bases and J dropped 5 bases, with 6 bases sitting between them. CDR1 is KGHSH, CDR2 LQKENI, per germline. The CDR3 DNA reads as TGTGCCAGCTCACCAGAGAGGACTGAAGCTTTCTTT. It translates to CASSPERTEAFF.

This clone was picked up a small number of times. The rearrangement links TRBV21-1 to TRBJ1-1. TRBV21-1 is a documented pseudogene. The CDR3 runs 15 residues. The CDR3 DNA sequence: TGTGCCAGCAGCAAAGGAGGGGGGGGCCTGAGTGAAGCTTTCTTT. This sequence encodes CASSKGGGGLSEAFF.